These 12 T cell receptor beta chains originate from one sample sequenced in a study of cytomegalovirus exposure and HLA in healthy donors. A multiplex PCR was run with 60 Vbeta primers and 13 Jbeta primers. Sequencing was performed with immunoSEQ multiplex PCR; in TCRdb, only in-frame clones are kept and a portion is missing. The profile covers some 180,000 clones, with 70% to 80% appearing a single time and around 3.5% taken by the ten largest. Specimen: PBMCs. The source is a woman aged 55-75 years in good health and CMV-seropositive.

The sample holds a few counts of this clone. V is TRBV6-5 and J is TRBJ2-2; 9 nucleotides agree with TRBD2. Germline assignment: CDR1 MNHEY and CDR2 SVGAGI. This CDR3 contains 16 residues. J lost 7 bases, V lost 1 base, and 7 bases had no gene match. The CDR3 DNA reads TGTGCCAGCAGTTACTGGGCGGGAGGGCCGAACGGGGAGCTGTTTTTT. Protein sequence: CASSYWAGGPNGELFF.

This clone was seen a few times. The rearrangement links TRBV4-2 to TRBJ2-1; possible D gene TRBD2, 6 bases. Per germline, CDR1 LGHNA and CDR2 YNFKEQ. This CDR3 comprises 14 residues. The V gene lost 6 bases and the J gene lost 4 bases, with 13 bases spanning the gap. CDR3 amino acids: CASSKEGDYNEQFF. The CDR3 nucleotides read TGTGCCAGCAGTAAGGAGGGAGATTACAATGAGCAGTTCTTC.

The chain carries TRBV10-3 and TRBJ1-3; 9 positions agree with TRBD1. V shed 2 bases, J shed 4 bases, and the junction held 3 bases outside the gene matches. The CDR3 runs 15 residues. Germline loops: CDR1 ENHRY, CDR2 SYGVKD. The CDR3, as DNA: TGTGCCATCAGTGAGAGCGGACAGGGGGGAAACACCATATATTTT. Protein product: CAISESGQGGNTIYF.

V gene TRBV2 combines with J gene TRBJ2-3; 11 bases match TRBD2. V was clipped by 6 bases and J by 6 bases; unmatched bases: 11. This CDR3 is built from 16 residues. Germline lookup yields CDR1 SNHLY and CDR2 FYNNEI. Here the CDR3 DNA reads TGTGCCAGCAGCCCCCCTGGGGCTAGCGGGGGGGATACGCAGTATTTT. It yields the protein CASSPPGASGGDTQYF.

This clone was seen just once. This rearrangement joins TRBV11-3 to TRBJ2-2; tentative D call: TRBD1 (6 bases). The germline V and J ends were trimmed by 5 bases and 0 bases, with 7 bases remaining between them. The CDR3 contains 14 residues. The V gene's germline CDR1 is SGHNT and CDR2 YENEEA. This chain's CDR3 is CASSGTPNTGELFF. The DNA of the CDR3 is TGTGCCAGCAGCGGGACACCGAACACCGGGGAGCTGTTTTTT.

The CDR3 sequence is CAWNSGGAYNEQFF. Here the CDR3 DNA reads TGTGCCTGGAATAGCGGGGGAGCCTACAATGAGCAGTTCTTC. The chain recombines TRBV30 with TRBJ2-1, with TRBD2 matching over 9 bases. Germline trimming cut 4 bases from V and 2 bases from J; bases unmatched to any gene: 3. CDR1 is GTSNPN and CDR2 is SVGIG in the germline V gene (reference sequence). There are 14 residues in the CDR3.

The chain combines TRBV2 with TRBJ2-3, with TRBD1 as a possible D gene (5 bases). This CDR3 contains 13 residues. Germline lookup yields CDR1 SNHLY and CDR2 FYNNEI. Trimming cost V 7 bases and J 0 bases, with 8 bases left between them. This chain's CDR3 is CASMDTSTDTQYF. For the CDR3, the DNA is TGTGCCAGCATGGACACTAGCACAGATACGCAGTATTTT.

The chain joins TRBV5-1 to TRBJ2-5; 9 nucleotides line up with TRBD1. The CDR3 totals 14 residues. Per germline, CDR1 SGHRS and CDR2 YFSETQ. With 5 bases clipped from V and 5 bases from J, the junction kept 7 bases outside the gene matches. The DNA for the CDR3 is TGCGCCAGCAGGCTACAGGGGGCCGGGGAGACCCAGTACTTC. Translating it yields CASRLQGAGETQYF.

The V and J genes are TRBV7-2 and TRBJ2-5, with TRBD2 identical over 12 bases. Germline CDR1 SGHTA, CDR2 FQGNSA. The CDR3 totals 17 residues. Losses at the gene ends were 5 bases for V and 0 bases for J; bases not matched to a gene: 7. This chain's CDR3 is CASSEGLAGPYQETQYF. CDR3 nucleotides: TGTGCCAGCAGCGAAGGACTAGCGGGACCGTACCAAGAGACCCAGTACTTC.

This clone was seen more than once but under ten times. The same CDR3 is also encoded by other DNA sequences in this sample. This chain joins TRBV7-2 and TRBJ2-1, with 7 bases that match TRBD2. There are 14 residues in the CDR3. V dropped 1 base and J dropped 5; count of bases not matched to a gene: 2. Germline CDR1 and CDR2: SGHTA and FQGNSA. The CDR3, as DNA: TGTGCCAGCAGCTTAGGCGGGGGAAACAATGAGCAGTTCTTC. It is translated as CASSLGGGNNEQFF.

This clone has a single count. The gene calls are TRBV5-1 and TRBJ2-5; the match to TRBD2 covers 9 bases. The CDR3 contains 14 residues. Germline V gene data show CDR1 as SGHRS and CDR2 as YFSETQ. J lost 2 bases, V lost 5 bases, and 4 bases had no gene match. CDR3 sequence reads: CASSGLAGQETQYF. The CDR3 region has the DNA TGCGCCAGCAGTGGTCTAGCGGGACAAGAGACCCAGTACTTC.

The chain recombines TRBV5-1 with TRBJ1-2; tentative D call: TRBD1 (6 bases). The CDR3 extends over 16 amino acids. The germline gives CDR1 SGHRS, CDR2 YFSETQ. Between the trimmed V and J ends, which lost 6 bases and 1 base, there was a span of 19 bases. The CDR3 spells CASIWLWGQDNYGYTF. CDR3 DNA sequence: TGCGCCAGCATTTGGTTGTGGGGGCAGGATAACTATGGCTACACCTTC.